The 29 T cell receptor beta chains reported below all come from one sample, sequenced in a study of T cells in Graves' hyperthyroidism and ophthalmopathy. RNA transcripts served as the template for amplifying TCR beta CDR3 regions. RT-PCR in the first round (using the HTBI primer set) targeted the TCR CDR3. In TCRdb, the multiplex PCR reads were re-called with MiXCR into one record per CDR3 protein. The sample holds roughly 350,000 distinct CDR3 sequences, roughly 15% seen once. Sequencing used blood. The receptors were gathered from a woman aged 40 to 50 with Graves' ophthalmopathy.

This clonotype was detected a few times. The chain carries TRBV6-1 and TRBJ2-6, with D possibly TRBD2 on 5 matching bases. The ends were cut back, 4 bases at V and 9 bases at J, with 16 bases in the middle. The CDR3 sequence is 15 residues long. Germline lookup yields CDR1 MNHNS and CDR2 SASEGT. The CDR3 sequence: CASSARDSYFNVLTF. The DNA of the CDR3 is TGTGCCAGCAGTGCCCGGGATAGCTACTTCAACGTCCTGACTTTC.

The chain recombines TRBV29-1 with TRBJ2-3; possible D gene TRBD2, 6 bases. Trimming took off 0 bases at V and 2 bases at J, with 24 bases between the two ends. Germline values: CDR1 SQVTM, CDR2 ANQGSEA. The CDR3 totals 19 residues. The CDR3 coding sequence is TGCAGCGTTGAAGATCGGACTACGGGACCCAGACTCCTCACAGATACGCAGTATTTT. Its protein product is CSVEDRTTGPRLLTDTQYF.

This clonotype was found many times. CDR3 residues: CASSFATGGYEQYF. The CDR3 region has the DNA TGTGCCAGCAGTTTTGCCACAGGGGGTTACGAGCAGTACTTC. This rearrangement joins TRBV27 to TRBJ2-7, with TRBD1 matching 8 bases. CDR1 and CDR2 (germline): MNHEY, SMNVEV (reference sequence). This CDR3 has 14 residues. Trimming removed 3 bases from V and 4 bases from J; junction bases left unmatched: 5.

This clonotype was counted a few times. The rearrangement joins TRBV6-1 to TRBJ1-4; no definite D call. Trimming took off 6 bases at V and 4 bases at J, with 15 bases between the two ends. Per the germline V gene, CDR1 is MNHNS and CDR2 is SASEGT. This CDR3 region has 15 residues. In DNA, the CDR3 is TGTGCCAGCAGACCAGCCCCTCGGATTAATGAAAAACTGTTTTTT. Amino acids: CASRPAPRINEKLFF.

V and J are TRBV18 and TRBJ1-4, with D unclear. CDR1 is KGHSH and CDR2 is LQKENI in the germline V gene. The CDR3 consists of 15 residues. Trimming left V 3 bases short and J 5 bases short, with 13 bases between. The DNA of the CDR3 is TGTGCCAGCTCACCCCACCCAATCCCGAATGAAAAACTGTTTTTT. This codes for CASSPHPIPNEKLFF.

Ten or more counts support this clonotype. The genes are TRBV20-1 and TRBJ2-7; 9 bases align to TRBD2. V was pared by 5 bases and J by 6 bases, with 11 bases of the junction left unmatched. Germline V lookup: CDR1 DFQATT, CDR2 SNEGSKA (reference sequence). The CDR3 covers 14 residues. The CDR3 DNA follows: TGCAGTGCTGAACTCCGGGGGACTAGCTCCGAGCAGTACTTC. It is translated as CSAELRGTSSEQYF.

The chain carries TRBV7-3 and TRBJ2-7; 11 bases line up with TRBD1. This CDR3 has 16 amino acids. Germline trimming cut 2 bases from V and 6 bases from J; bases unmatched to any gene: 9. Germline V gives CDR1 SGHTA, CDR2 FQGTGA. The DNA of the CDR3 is TGTGCCAGCAGCTTACCAGGCGGGACAGGGGGAAGCGAGCAGTACTTC. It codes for CASSLPGGTGGSEQYF. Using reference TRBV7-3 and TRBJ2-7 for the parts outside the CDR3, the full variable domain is GAGVSQTPSNKVTEKGKYVELRCDPISGHTALYWYRQSLGQGPEFLIYFQGTGAADDSGLPNDRFFAVRPEGSVSTLKIQRTERGDSAVYLCASSLPGGTGGSEQYFGPGTRLTVT.

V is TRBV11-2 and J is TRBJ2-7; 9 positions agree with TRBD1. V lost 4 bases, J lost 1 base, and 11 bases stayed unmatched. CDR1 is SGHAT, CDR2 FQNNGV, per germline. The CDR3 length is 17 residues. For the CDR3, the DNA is TGTGCCAGCAGCTGGATAACAGGGGGCGCTGGGTCCTACGAGCAGTACTTC. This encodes CASSWITGGAGSYEQYF.

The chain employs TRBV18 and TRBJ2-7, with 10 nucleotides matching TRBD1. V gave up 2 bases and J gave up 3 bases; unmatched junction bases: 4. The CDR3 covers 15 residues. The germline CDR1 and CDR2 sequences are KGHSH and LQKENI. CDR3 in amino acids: CASSPGTGVVYEQYF. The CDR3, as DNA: TGTGCCAGCTCACCAGGGACAGGGGTGGTCTACGAGCAGTACTTC.

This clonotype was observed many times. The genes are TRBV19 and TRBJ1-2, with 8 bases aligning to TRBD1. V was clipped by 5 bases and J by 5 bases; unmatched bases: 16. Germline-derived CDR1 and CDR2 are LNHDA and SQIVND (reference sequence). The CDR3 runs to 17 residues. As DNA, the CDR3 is TGTGCCAGTAGTCAACCGGACAGGGCATACCTGGGATATGGCTACACCTTC. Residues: CASSQPDRAYLGYGYTF.

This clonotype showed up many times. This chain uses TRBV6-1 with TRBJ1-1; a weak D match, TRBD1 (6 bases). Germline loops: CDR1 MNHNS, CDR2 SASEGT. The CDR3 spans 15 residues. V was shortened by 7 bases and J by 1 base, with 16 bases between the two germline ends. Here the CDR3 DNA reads TGTGCCAGCAACGGGGGGCGAGGGGAGAACACTGAAGCTTTCTTT. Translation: CASNGGRGENTEAFF.

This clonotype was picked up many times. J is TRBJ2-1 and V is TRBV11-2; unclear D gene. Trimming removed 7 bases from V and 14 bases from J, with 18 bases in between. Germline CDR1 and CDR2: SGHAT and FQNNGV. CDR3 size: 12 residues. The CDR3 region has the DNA TGTGCCAGCACCGACTCGGATGTAGTGGAGTTCTTC. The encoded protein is CASTDSDVVEFF.

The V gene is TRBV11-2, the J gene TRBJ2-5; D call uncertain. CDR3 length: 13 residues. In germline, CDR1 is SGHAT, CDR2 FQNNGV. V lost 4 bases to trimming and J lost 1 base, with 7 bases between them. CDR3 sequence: CASSSGGQETQYF. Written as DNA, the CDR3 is TGTGCCAGCAGCTCTGGCGGCCAAGAGACCCAGTACTTC.

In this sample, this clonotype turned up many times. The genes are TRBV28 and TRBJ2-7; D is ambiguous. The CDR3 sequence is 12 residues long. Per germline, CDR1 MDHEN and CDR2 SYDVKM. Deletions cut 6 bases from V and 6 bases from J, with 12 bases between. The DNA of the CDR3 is TGTGCCAGCAGAGTCGCCCCGGGCGAGCAGTACTTC. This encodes CASRVAPGEQYF.

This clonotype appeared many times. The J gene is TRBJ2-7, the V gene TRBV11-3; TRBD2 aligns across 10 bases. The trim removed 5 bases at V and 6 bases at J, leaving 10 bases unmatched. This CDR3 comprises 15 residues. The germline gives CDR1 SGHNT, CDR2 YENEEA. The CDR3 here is CASSPSLAGILEQYF. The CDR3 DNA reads TGTGCCAGCAGCCCGTCACTAGCGGGGATTCTCGAGCAGTACTTC.

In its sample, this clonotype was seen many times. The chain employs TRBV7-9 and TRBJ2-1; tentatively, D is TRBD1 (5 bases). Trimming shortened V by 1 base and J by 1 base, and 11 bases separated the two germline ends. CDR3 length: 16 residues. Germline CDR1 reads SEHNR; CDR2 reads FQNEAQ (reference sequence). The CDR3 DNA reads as TGTGCCAGCAGCTTAGTCATACGGACATCCTACAATGAGCAGTTCTTC. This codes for CASSLVIRTSYNEQFF.

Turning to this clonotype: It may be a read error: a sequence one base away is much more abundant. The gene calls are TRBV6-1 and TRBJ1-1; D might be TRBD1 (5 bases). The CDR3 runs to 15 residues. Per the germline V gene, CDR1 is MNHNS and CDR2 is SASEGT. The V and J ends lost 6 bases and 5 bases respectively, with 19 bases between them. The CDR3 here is CASRLNMGQSTEAFF. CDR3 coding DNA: TGTGCCAGCAGACTGAACATGGGGCAGTCGACTGAAGCTTTCTTT.

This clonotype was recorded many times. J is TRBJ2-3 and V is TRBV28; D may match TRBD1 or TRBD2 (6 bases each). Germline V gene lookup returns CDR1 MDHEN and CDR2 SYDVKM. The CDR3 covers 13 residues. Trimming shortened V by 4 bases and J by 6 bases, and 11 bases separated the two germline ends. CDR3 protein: CASSWGAQDTQYF. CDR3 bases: TGTGCCAGCAGTTGGGGGGCGCAGGATACGCAGTATTTT.

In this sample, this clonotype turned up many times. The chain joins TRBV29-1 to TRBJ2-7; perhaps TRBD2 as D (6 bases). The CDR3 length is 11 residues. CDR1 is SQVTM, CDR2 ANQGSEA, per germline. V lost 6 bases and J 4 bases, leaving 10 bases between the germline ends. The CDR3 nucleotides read TGCAGCGTCCTGGAGGGTTACGAGCAGTACTTC. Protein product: CSVLEGYEQYF.

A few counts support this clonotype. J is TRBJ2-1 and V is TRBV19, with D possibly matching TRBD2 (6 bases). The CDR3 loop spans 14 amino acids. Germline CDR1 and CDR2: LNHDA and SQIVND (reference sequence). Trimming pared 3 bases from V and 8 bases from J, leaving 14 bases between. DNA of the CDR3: TGTGCCAGTAGTATTTTACCAGGGAGGCATGAGCAGTTCTTC. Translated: CASSILPGRHEQFF.

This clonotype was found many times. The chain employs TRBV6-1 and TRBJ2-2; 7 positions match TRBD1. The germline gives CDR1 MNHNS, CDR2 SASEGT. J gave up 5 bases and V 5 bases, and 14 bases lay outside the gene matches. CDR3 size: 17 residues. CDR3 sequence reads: CASSSYRQGTGTGELFF. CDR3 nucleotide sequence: TGTGCCAGCAGTTCGTATCGACAGGGAACGGGTACCGGGGAGCTGTTTTTT.

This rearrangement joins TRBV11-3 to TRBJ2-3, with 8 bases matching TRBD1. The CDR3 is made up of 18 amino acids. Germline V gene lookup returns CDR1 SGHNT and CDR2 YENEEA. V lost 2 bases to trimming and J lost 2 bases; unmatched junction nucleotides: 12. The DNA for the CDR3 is TGTGCCAGCAGCTTATATTGGACAGGGCTACGGAACACAGATACGCAGTATTTT. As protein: CASSLYWTGLRNTDTQYF.

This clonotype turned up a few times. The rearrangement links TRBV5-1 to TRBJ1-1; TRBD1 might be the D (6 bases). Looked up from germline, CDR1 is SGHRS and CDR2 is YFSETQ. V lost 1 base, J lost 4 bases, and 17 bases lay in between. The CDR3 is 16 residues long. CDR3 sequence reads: CASSLNRRGASTEAFF. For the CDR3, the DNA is TGCGCCAGCAGCTTGAATCGGAGGGGGGCAAGCACTGAAGCTTTCTTT.

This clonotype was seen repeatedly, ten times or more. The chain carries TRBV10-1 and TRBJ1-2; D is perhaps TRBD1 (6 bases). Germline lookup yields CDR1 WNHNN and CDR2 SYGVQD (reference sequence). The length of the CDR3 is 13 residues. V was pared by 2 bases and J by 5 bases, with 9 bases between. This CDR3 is CASSEMRGYGYTF. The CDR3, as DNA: TGCGCCAGCAGTGAGATGAGGGGGTATGGCTACACCTTC.

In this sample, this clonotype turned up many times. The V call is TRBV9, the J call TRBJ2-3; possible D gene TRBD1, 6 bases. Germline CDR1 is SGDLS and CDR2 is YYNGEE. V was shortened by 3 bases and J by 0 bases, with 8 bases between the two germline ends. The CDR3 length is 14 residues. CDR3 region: CASSAGHSTDTQYF. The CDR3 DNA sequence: TGTGCCAGCAGCGCGGGACATAGCACAGATACGCAGTATTTT.

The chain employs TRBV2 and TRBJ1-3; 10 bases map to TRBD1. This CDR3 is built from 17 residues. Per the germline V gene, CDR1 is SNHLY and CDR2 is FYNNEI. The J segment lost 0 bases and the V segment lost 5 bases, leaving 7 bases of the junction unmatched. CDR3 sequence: CASSRDRGYSSGNTIYF. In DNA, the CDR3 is TGTGCCAGCAGTCGGGACAGGGGTTATAGCTCTGGAAACACCATATATTTT.

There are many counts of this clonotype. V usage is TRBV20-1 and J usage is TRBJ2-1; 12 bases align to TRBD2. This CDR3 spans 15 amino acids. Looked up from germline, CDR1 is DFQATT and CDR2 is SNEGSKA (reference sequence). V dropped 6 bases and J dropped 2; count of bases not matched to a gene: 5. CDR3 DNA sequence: TGCAGTGCGAGTACTAGCGGGGGGACCTACAATGAGCAGTTCTTC. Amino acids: CSASTSGGTYNEQFF.

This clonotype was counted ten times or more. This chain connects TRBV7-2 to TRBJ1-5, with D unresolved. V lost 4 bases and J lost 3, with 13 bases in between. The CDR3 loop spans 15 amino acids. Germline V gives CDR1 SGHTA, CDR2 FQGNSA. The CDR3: CASSSRAGPNQPQHF. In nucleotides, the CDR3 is TGTGCCAGCAGCTCCCGGGCAGGACCCAATCAGCCCCAGCATTTT.

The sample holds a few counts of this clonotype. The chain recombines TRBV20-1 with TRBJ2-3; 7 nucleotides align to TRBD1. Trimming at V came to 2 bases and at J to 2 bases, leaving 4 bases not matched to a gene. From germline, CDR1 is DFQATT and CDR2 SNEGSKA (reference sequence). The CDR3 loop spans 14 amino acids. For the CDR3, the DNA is TGCAGTGCTAGACGACAGGGATACACAGATACGCAGTATTTT. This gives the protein CSARRQGYTDTQYF.